The 32 T cell receptor beta chains reported below all come from one sample, sequenced in a study of T cell repertoires in cytomegalovirus infection. One entry per CDR3 protein results from TCRdb running MiXCR on the reads. The data contain approximately 590,000 distinct CDR3 sequences, approximately 40% of them singletons. Antigens for these TCRs are unknown. Sequenced material: cultured PBMCs, taken from culture after CMV antigen stimulation. The source is a human donor in good health (CMV status not recorded). Some clones in this sample may be carry-over from other donors' samples.

This clonotype was detected only a few times. CDR3 sequence reads: CASSPRTGGQPQHF. DNA for the CDR3: TGTGCCAGCAGCCCCCGGACAGGGGGTCAGCCCCAGCATTTT. V usage is TRBV7-2 and J usage is TRBJ1-5, with 10 bases matching TRBD1. Germline trimming cut 5 bases from V and 6 bases from J; bases unmatched to any gene: 4. There are 14 residues in the CDR3. Germline values: CDR1 SGHTA, CDR2 FQGNSA.

This clonotype was observed a handful of times. The CDR3 DNA reads as TGTGCCAGCAGCTTTCCCAGCGGGAGTCGCACCGGGGAGCTGTTTTTT. It is translated as CASSFPSGSRTGELFF. This sequence joins TRBV7-2 and TRBJ2-2; 8 bases line up with TRBD2. Germline loops: CDR1 SGHTA, CDR2 FQGNSA. The CDR3 sequence is 16 residues long. J was trimmed by 4 bases and V by 3 bases; bases with no gene match: 7. Supplemented by reference TRBV7-2 and TRBJ2-2, the full variable domain reads GAGVSQSPSNKVTEKGKDVELRCDPISGHTALYWYRQSLGQGLEFLIYFQGNSAPDKSGLPSDRFSAERTGGSVSTLTIQRTQQEDSAVYLCASSFPSGSRTGELFFGEGSRLTVL.

The rearrangement uses TRBV20-1 and TRBJ2-2; TRBD1 aligns across 8 bases. CDR3 length: 17 residues. In germline, CDR1 is DFQATT, CDR2 SNEGSKA (reference sequence). Germline trimming cut 0 bases from V and 0 bases from J; bases unmatched to any gene: 6. This CDR3 reads CSARDPGQGPNTGELFF. The CDR3 DNA follows: TGCAGTGCTAGAGACCCCGGACAGGGACCGAACACCGGGGAGCTGTTTTTT.

The chain carries TRBV4-3 and TRBJ2-2; D ambiguous. V was cut by 10 bases and J by 6 bases, with 18 bases left in between. Germline CDR1 LGHNA, CDR2 YSLEER. The CDR3 covers 14 residues. The CDR3 coding sequence is TGCGCCAAAAGCCAAGAGCCCCAGCCCGGGGAGCTGTTTTTT. It codes for CAKSQEPQPGELFF.

This clonotype has only a few counts. This sequence joins TRBV12-3 or TRBV12-4 and TRBJ2-1; weak D call: TRBD2 (7 bases). V shed 1 base and J shed 9 bases, with 16 bases lying between them. This CDR3 region has 15 residues. Written as DNA, the CDR3 is TGTGCCAGCAGTTTAGGGATAGGGGGGGATACTGAGCAGTTCTTC. Protein product: CASSLGIGGDTEQFF.

Turning to this clonotype: One end of the junction varies from germline; a read error may be responsible. The chain carries TRBV7-2 and TRBJ1-6; D is unresolved. The CDR3 runs 13 residues. Germline assignment: CDR1 SGHTA and CDR2 FQGNSA. The CDR3 loop reads CAGSLGPGGSLHF. The CDR3, as DNA: TGTGCCGGCAGCTTAGGACCAGGCGGTTCGCTCCACTTT. The whole variable domain, filled in from reference TRBV7-2 and TRBJ1-6, reads GAGVSQSPSNKVTEKGKDVELRCDPISGHTALYWYRQSLGQGLEFLIYFQGNSAPDKSGLPSDRFSAERTGGSVSTLTIQRTQQEDSAVYLCAGSLGPGGSLHFGNGTRLTVT.

In its sample, this clonotype was seen a few times. CDR3 region: CASSQTGGEQYF. CDR3 coding DNA: TGTGCCAGCAGCCAAACGGGGGGGGAGCAGTACTTC. The chain uses TRBV6-6 and TRBJ2-7; TRBD2 matches 8 bases. The junction had 5 bases not matched to a gene; V was cut back by 6 bases and J by 7 bases. The CDR3 sequence is 12 residues long. CDR1 MNHNY and CDR2 SVGAGI come from the germline V gene (reference sequence).

The J gene is TRBJ1-4, the V gene TRBV18, with a tentative D call TRBD1 (5 bases). The V end was cut by 6 bases, the J end by 6 bases, with 17 bases between. This CDR3 comprises 15 residues. Germline CDR1 and CDR2: KGHSH and LQKENI. The CDR3: CASSSDVRADEKLFF. The CDR3 coding sequence is TGTGCCAGCTCGTCAGATGTCAGGGCCGATGAAAAACTGTTTTTT.

The V call is TRBV7-2, the J call TRBJ2-4; 9 positions match TRBD2. Losses at the gene ends were 4 bases for V and 0 bases for J; bases not matched to a gene: 4. Per germline, CDR1 SGHTA and CDR2 FQGNSA. The CDR3 length is 16 residues. The CDR3 is CASSSLAGLAKNIQYF. The CDR3 DNA is TGTGCCAGCAGCTCACTAGCGGGTCTAGCCAAAAACATTCAGTACTTC.

This clonotype was found a few times. The chain employs TRBV5-1 and TRBJ2-7; D perhaps matches TRBD1 (6 bases). Germline CDR1 SGHRS, CDR2 YFSETQ. This CDR3 has 16 residues. V gave up 2 bases and J gave up 7 bases, with 22 bases separating them. The CDR3 nucleotides read TGCGCCAGCAGCTTAACTACCGGGACATACAATGGGGAGCAGTACTTC. This codes for CASSLTTGTYNGEQYF.

The genes are TRBV20-1 and TRBJ2-3; a possible D gene is TRBD2 (6 bases). V was trimmed by 6 bases and J by 3 bases, leaving 13 bases between them. The CDR3 is 13 amino acids. CDR1 and CDR2 from the germline V gene are DFQATT and SNEGSKA (reference sequence). The CDR3: CSAGTGSTDTQYF. Here the CDR3 DNA reads TGCAGTGCCGGGACTGGGAGTACAGATACGCAGTATTTT.

This clonotype appeared a few times. The chain recombines TRBV7-6 with TRBJ2-7; maybe TRBD2 (5 bases). CDR3 size: 14 residues. The ends were cut back, 0 bases at V and 4 bases at J, with 10 bases in the middle. Germline-derived CDR1 and CDR2 are SGHVS and FNYEAQ. DNA for the CDR3: TGTGCCAGCAGCTTAGCGGGAGTCTCTTACGAGCAGTACTTC. Translated: CASSLAGVSYEQYF.

This clonotype was counted between two and nine times. The gene calls are TRBV7-2 and TRBJ2-7, with 9 bases aligning to TRBD2. The CDR3 consists of 16 residues. After removal of 1 base from V and 2 bases from J, the junction contained 6 bases not matched to a gene. Per germline, CDR1 SGHTA and CDR2 FQGNSA. The CDR3 DNA is TGTGCCAGCAGCTTAGGCGGGGGGGGTTTAACCTACGAGCAGTACTTC. This codes for CASSLGGGGLTYEQYF. Full variable domain (missing parts from reference TRBV7-2 and TRBJ2-7): GAGVSQSPSNKVTEKGKDVELRCDPISGHTALYWYRQSLGQGLEFLIYFQGNSAPDKSGLPSDRFSAERTGGSVSTLTIQRTQQEDSAVYLCASSLGGGGLTYEQYFGPGTRLTVT.

This clonotype was detected only a few times. The chain uses TRBV5-5 and TRBJ2-1; D remains unclear. This CDR3 is 15 amino acids long. The ends were cut back, 1 base at V and 0 bases at J, with 8 bases in the middle. The V gene's germline CDR1 is SGHKS and CDR2 YYEKEE (reference sequence). The CDR3 coding sequence is TGTGCCAGCAGCTTGTCTTTAAGCTCCTACAATGAGCAGTTCTTC. Translation gives CASSLSLSSYNEQFF.

The chain is built from TRBV27 and TRBJ2-5; D is undetermined. The CDR3 is made up of 14 amino acids. Germline values: CDR1 MNHEY, CDR2 SMNVEV (reference sequence). V lost 6 bases, J lost 1 base, and 12 bases lay in between. In DNA form, the CDR3 reads TGTGCCAGCAGACTGACCGGGTCCCAAGAGACCCAGTACTTC. Protein sequence: CASRLTGSQETQYF.

This clonotype turned up a few times. This rearrangement joins TRBV7-2 to TRBJ1-6; TRBD1 is a possible D gene (6 bases). Per germline, CDR1 SGHTA and CDR2 FQGNSA. Trimming pared 4 bases from V and 10 bases from J, leaving 20 bases between. The CDR3 has 16 residues. CDR3 DNA sequence: TGTGCCAGCAGCTCCGCCCGGGGGGGCCGGGGGTCACCCCTCCACTTT. Translated, it gives CASSSARGGRGSPLHF.

The chain joins TRBV6-2 or TRBV6-3 to TRBJ2-7; D unresolved. Germline values: CDR1 MNHEY, CDR2 SVGEGT. The V gene lost 5 bases and the J gene lost 6 bases, with 8 bases spanning the gap. The CDR3 loop spans 11 amino acids. CDR3 protein: CASSSATEQYF. CDR3 bases: TGTGCCAGCAGTAGCGCTACCGAGCAGTACTTC.

This sequence joins TRBV20-1 and TRBJ2-7; unclear D gene. Trimming pared 5 bases from V and 3 bases from J, leaving 8 bases between. Germline V gene sequence: CDR1 DFQATT, CDR2 SNEGSKA (reference sequence). The CDR3 covers 11 residues. The CDR3 is CSAFWGYEQYF. The CDR3 DNA is TGCAGTGCTTTTTGGGGCTACGAGCAGTACTTC.

This clonotype occurred a few times. This chain uses TRBV12-3 or TRBV12-4 with TRBJ2-3, with D hard to call. This CDR3 spans 14 amino acids. Trimming removed 7 bases from V and 0 bases from J, with 11 bases in between. This chain's CDR3 is CASMSGLSTDTQYF. The CDR3 bases are TGTGCCAGCATGTCTGGTCTAAGCACAGATACGCAGTATTTT.

The table lists this clonotype with a few counts. The chain recombines TRBV6-1 with TRBJ2-7; D may match TRBD1 or TRBD2 (5 bases each). The CDR3 is made up of 12 amino acids. Germline CDR1 MNHNS, CDR2 SASEGT. Trimming took off 0 bases at V and 13 bases at J, with 13 bases between the two ends. The CDR3 loop is CASSEAQGESYF. The CDR3 nucleotides read TGTGCCAGCAGTGAAGCGCAGGGAGAGAGCTACTTC.

V usage is TRBV12-3 or TRBV12-4 and J usage is TRBJ2-5; TRBD1 aligns across 9 bases. V gave up 6 bases and J gave up 5 bases; unmatched junction bases: 10. There are 15 residues in the CDR3. The CDR3 is CASSDNRGRFETQYF. DNA of the CDR3: TGTGCCAGCAGCGATAACAGGGGGCGCTTCGAGACCCAGTACTTC.

This clonotype was detected a few times. This sequence joins TRBV7-2 and TRBJ1-2; possibly TRBD1 for D (5 bases). Germline V gives CDR1 SGHTA, CDR2 FQGNSA. Trimming shortened V by 1 base and J by 2 bases, and 11 bases separated the two germline ends. The CDR3 is 15 amino acids. CDR3 coding DNA: TGTGCCAGCAGCTTAGGCTTCCGGGGCAACTATGGCTACACCTTC. Amino acid sequence: CASSLGFRGNYGYTF. The whole variable domain, filled in from reference TRBV7-2 and TRBJ1-2, reads GAGVSQSPSNKVTEKGKDVELRCDPISGHTALYWYRQSLGQGLEFLIYFQGNSAPDKSGLPSDRFSAERTGGSVSTLTIQRTQQEDSAVYLCASSLGFRGNYGYTFGSGTRLTVV.

The chain is built from TRBV27 and TRBJ2-1, with D perhaps matching TRBD1 (5 bases). Germline V gene data show CDR1 as MNHEY and CDR2 as SMNVEV (reference sequence). This CDR3 contains 15 residues. The germline V and J ends were trimmed by 3 bases and 3 bases, with 12 bases remaining between them. The CDR3 bases are TGTGCCAGCAGTTTGAACGCAGGGAACTACAATGAGCAGTTCTTC. This encodes CASSLNAGNYNEQFF.

The chain employs TRBV20-1 and TRBJ2-5, with 7 bases matching TRBD2. The CDR3 consists of 15 residues. CDR1 DFQATT and CDR2 SNEGSKA come from the germline V gene (reference sequence). V was clipped by 0 bases and J by 4 bases; unmatched bases: 8. In nucleotides, the CDR3 is TGCAGTGCTAGAGATCGGGGAGCGGGACGAGAGACCCAGTACTTC. Translation gives CSARDRGAGRETQYF.

This clonotype was counted ten times or more. The chain combines TRBV4-3 with TRBJ2-1; 13 nucleotides match TRBD2. The V gene end was trimmed by 3 bases and the J gene end by 4 bases; junction bases not matched to a gene: 0. CDR3 length: 15 amino acids. Germline lookup yields CDR1 LGHNA and CDR2 YSLEER. The CDR3 reads CASSQGLAGYNEQFF. CDR3 sequence (DNA): TGCGCCAGCAGCCAGGGACTAGCGGGGTACAATGAGCAGTTCTTC.

This sequence joins TRBV7-9 and TRBJ1-2; 8 positions agree with TRBD1. The CDR3 has 18 residues. V was pared by 4 bases and J by 3 bases, with 16 bases of the junction left unmatched. CDR1 is SEHNR and CDR2 is FQNEAQ in the germline V gene (reference sequence). CDR3 residues: CASSSPRQGLVEDYGYTF. In DNA form, the CDR3 reads TGTGCCAGCAGCTCCCCGAGACAGGGGTTGGTGGAGGACTATGGCTACACCTTC.

This clonotype has more than one count but fewer than ten. The rearrangement joins TRBV6-1 to TRBJ2-3; D call uncertain. Looked up from germline, CDR1 is MNHNS and CDR2 is SASEGT. Trimming removed 5 bases at V and 2 bases at J, with 17 bases between. This CDR3 contains 16 residues. The CDR3 region is CASSLAGPETTDTQYF. Here the CDR3 DNA reads TGTGCCAGCAGTTTAGCCGGGCCAGAGACCACAGATACGCAGTATTTT.

The chain uses TRBV7-2 and TRBJ1-3; D is unresolved. The V and J ends lost 5 bases and 8 bases respectively, with 16 bases between them. The CDR3 consists of 14 residues. The germline CDR1 and CDR2 sequences are SGHTA and FQGNSA. This CDR3 is CASSPGRDTHTIYF. For the CDR3, the DNA is TGTGCCAGCAGCCCCGGAAGGGATACGCACACCATATATTTT.

V is TRBV6-1 and J is TRBJ2-5, with 9 bases lining up with TRBD2. The CDR3 has 15 amino acids. CDR1 is MNHNS, CDR2 SASEGT, per germline. V was pared by 5 bases and J by 5 bases, with 9 bases of the junction left unmatched. The CDR3 bases are TGTGCCAGCAGTTCAGTAGCGGGAGTATGGGAGACCCAGTACTTC. Its protein is CASSSVAGVWETQYF.

V is TRBV29-1 and J is TRBJ2-2; 8 nucleotides agree with TRBD2. Germline values: CDR1 SQVTM, CDR2 ANQGSEA. Losses at the gene ends were 2 bases for V and 4 bases for J; bases not matched to a gene: 3. The CDR3 covers 14 residues. CDR3 protein: CSVELTSVTGELFF. DNA for the CDR3: TGCAGCGTTGAACTGACTAGCGTCACCGGGGAGCTGTTTTTT.

The chain is built from TRBV7-2 and TRBJ2-7; no reliable D call. Germline V gene lookup returns CDR1 SGHTA and CDR2 FQGNSA. The CDR3 is 14 residues long. The ends were cut back, 6 bases at V and 2 bases at J, with 14 bases in the middle. The CDR3 spells CASSPTLMAYEQYF. CDR3 nucleotide sequence: TGTGCCAGCAGTCCTACCCTCATGGCCTACGAGCAGTACTTC.

This clonotype was detected a few times. An end of the junction does not agree with germline; a read error may underlie this. J is TRBJ2-5 and V is TRBV7-8; TRBD2 aligns across 7 bases. Germline assignment: CDR1 SGHVS and CDR2 FQNEAQ. This CDR3 has 13 amino acids. The DNA for the CDR3 is TGTGCCAGCAGCCTAGCGGTATCACGGACCCAGTACTTC. It is translated as CASSLAVSRTQYF.